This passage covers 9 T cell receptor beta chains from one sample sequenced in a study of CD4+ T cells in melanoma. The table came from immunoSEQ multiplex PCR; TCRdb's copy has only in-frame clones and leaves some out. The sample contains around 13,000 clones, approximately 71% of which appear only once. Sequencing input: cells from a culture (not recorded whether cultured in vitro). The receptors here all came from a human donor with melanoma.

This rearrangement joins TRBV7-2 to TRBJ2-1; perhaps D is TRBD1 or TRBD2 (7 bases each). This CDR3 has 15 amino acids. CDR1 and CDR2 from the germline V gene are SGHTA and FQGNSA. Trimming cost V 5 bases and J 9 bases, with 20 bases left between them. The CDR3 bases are TGTGCCAGCAGCCCACAGGGGACAACGGGGGGTGAGCAGTTCTTC. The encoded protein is CASSPQGTTGGEQFF.

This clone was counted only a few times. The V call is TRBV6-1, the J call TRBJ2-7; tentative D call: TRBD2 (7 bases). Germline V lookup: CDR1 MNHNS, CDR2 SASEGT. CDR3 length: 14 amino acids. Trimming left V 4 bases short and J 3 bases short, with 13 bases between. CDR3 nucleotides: TGTGCCAGCAGTGTCGGGGGGACAAACTACGAGCAGTACTTC. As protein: CASSVGGTNYEQYF.

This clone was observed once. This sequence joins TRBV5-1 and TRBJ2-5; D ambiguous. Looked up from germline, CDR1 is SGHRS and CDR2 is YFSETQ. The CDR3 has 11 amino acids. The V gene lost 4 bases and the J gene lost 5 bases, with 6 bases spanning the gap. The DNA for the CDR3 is TGCGCCAGCAGCGGCGCGGAGACCCAGTACTTC. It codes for CASSGAETQYF.

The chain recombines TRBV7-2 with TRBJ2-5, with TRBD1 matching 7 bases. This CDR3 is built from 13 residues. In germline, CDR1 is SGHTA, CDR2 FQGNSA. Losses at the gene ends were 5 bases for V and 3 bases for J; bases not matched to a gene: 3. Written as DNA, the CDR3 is TGTGCCAGCAGCCCGACAGGGAAAGAGACCCAGTACTTC. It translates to CASSPTGKETQYF.

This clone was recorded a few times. CDR3 DNA: TGTGCCAGCAGCTTCGGCGAGCAGTACTTC. Its protein is CASSFGEQYF. The rearrangement uses TRBV7-9 and TRBJ2-7, with D hard to call. The germline gives CDR1 SEHNR, CDR2 FQNEAQ (reference sequence). There are 10 residues in the CDR3. Between the trimmed V and J ends, which lost 3 bases and 6 bases, there was a span of 3 bases.

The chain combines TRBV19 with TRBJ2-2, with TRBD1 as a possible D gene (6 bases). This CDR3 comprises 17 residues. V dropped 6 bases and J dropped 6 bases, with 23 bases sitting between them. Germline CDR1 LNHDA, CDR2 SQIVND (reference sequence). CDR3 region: CASSRYGYRAGAGELFF. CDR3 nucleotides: TGTGCCAGTAGCAGATACGGCTACAGGGCCGGGGCCGGGGAGCTGTTTTTT. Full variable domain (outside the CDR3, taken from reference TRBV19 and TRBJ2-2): DGGITQSPKYLFRKEGQNVTLSCEQNLNHDAMYWYRQDPGQGLRLIYYSQIVNDFQKGDIAEGYSVSREKKESFPLTVTSAQKNPTAFYLCASSRYGYRAGAGELFFGEGSRLTVL.

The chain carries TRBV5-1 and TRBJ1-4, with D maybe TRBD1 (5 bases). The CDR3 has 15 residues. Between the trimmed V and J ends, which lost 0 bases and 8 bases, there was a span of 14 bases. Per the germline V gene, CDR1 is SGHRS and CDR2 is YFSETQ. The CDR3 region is CASSLVSGGYEKLFF. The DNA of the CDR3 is TGCGCCAGCAGCTTGGTCTCGGGGGGTTACGAAAAACTGTTTTTT.

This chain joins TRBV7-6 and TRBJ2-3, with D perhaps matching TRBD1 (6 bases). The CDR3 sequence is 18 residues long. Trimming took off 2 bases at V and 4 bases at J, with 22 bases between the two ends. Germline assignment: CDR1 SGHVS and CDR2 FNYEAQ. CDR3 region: CASSLYGTKFGRADTQYF. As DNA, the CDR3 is TGTGCCAGCAGCTTATACGGGACAAAATTTGGTAGGGCAGATACGCAGTATTTT.

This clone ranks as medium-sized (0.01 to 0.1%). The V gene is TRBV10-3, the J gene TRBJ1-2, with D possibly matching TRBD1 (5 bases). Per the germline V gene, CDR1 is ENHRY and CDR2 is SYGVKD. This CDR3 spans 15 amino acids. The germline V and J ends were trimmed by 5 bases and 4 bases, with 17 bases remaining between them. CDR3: CAISPRSPQGYGYTF. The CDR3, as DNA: TGTGCCATCAGTCCGAGGTCACCCCAGGGCTATGGCTACACCTTC.